This T cell receptor beta chain emerged from a study of beta chain features in type 1 diabetes. Overall study context: Investigators examined around 98 million sorted cells across all samples.

Only a few counts were recorded for this clone. Its matching antigen is unknown. Expressed TCRB transcripts were sequenced, since all the RNA that had been isolated was reverse transcribed. Sequencing was performed with immunoSEQ multiplex PCR; in TCRdb, only in-frame clones are kept and a portion is missing. The data hold roughly 450,000 clones, with 11% to 15% observed a single time. The CDR3 is 11 amino acids. V lost 5 bases, J lost 2 bases, and 2 bases lay in between. Germline assignment: CDR1 SGHTA and CDR2 FQGTGA. Study outcomes and limitations: High TCR expression in some cells could lead to their over-representation in cDNA sequencing. Type 1 diabetes patients had VDJ junctions that carried fewer insertions and more deletions.

The chain is built from TRBV7-3 and TRBJ2-3, with D unresolved. Sequencing was carried out using naive CD4+ T cells from blood. The TCR was taken from a man aged 25-40 years in good health. The chain's CDR3 is CASSNTDTQYF. The CDR3 nucleotides read TGTGCCAGCAGCAACACAGATACGCAGTATTTT.